Below, 6 T cell receptor beta chains from the same sample are listed, as sequenced in a study of T cells in Graves' hyperthyroidism and ophthalmopathy. Using RNA transcripts as the source, TCR beta CDR3 regions were amplified. The HTBI primer set drove a first-round RT-PCR of the TCR CDR3. MiXCR was run by TCRdb on the multiplex PCR reads, yielding one entry per CDR3 protein. This table has over 650,000 distinct CDR3 sequences, around 15% appearing once. What was sequenced was blood. The receptor set was obtained from a man younger than 35 with Graves' hyperthyroidism.

This clonotype was seen repeatedly, ten times or more. The CDR3 sequence is CSGAPWDRGGDTQYF. CDR3 DNA: TGCAGCGGTGCCCCCTGGGACAGGGGAGGAGATACGCAGTATTTT. V is TRBV29-1 and J is TRBJ2-3; TRBD1 aligns across 10 bases. The trim removed 7 bases at V and 5 bases at J, leaving 12 bases unmatched. The CDR3 loop spans 15 amino acids. Germline assignment: CDR1 SQVTM and CDR2 ANQGSEA.

The genes are TRBV5-1 and TRBJ1-1, with a tentative D call TRBD1 (5 bases). Between the trimmed V and J ends, which lost 4 bases and 4 bases, there was a span of 17 bases. CDR3 size: 15 residues. Germline lookup yields CDR1 SGHRS and CDR2 YFSETQ. The chain's CDR3 is CASSGGVREVTEAFF. As DNA, the CDR3 is TGCGCCAGCAGCGGGGGAGTCAGGGAGGTCACTGAAGCTTTCTTT.

The chain couples TRBV20-1 to TRBJ1-6, with D possibly matching TRBD1 (6 bases). The CDR3 consists of 14 residues. In germline, CDR1 is DFQATT, CDR2 SNEGSKA (reference sequence). Trimming cost V 5 bases and J 3 bases, with 11 bases left between them. CDR3 bases: TGCAGTGCTTCCCGGACAGACTATAATTCACCCCTCCACTTT. It codes for CSASRTDYNSPLHF.

This clonotype was detected many times. The chain joins TRBV19 to TRBJ2-3, with D possibly being TRBD1 or TRBD2 (6 bases each). The CDR3 sequence is 15 residues long. Per the germline V gene, CDR1 is LNHDA and CDR2 is SQIVND (reference sequence). Trimming removed 4 bases from V and 1 base from J, with 12 bases in between. CDR3 coding DNA: TGTGCCAGTAGTAGGGGGGCGCGTCGCACAGATACGCAGTATTTT. Translated, it gives CASSRGARRTDTQYF.

In this sample, this clonotype turned up a few times. The CDR3 spells CASSYNPSGSPTGELFF. DNA for the CDR3: TGTGCCAGCAGTTACAATCCCAGCGGGAGCCCAACCGGGGAGCTGTTTTTT. The rearrangement links TRBV6-2 or TRBV6-3 to TRBJ2-2; 8 positions match TRBD2. Trimming took 2 bases from V and 5 from J; bases not matched to a gene: 10. Germline V gene data show CDR1 as MNHEY and CDR2 as SVGEGT. CDR3 length: 17 amino acids.

This clonotype came up a few times. The V gene is TRBV2, the J gene TRBJ1-5; D is unresolved. There are 12 residues in the CDR3. The V gene lost 5 bases and the J gene lost 5 bases, with 7 bases spanning the gap. From germline, CDR1 is SNHLY and CDR2 FYNNEI. The CDR3 loop is CASSFEDQPQHF. DNA for the CDR3: TGTGCCAGCAGTTTCGAGGATCAGCCCCAGCATTTT.